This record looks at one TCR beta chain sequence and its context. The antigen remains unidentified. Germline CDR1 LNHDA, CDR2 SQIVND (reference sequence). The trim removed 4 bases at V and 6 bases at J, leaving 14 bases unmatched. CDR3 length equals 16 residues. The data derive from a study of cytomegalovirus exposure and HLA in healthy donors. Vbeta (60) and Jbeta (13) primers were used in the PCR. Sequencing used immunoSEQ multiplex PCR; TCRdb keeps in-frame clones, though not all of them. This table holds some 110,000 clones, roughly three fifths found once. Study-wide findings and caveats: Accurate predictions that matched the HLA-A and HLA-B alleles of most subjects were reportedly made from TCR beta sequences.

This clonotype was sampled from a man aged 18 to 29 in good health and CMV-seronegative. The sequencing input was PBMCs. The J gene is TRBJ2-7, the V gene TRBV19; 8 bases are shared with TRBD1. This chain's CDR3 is CASSKITGTGFPEQYF. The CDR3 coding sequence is TGTGCCAGTAGTAAAATTACCGGGACAGGATTCCCCGAGCAGTACTTC.